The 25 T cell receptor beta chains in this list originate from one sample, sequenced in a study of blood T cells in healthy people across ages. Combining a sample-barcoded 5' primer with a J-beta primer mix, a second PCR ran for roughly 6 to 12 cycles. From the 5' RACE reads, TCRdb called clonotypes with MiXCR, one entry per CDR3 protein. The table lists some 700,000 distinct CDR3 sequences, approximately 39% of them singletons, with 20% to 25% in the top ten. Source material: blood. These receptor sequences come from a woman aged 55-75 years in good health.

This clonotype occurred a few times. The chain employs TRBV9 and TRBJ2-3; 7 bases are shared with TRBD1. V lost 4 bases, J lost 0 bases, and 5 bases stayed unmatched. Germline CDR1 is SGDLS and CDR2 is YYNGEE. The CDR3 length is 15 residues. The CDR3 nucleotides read TGTGCCAGCAGCTACAGGGGAGCGAGCACAGATACGCAGTATTTT. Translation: CASSYRGASTDTQYF. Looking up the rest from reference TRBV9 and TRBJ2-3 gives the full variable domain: DSGVTQTPKHLITATGQRVTLRCSPRSGDLSVYWYQQSLDQGLQFLIQYYNGEERAKGNILERFSAQQFPDLHSELNLSSLELGDSALYFCASSYRGASTDTQYFGPGTRLTVL.

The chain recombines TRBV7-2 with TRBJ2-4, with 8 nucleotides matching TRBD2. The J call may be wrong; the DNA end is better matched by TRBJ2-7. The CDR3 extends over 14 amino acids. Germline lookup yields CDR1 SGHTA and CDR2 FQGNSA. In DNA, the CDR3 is TGTGCCAGCAGCTCTCGGGAGGGCAGGAACGAGCAGTACTTC. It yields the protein CASSSREGRNEQYF.

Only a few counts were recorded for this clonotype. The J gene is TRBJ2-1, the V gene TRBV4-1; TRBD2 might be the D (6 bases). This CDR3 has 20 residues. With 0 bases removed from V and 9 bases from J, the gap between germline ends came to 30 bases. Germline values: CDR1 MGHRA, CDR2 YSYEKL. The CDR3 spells CASSQDSPRGLGLLSGEQFF. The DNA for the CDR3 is TGCGCCAGCAGCCAAGATTCCCCCCGTGGACTCGGACTATTATCGGGTGAGCAGTTCTTC.

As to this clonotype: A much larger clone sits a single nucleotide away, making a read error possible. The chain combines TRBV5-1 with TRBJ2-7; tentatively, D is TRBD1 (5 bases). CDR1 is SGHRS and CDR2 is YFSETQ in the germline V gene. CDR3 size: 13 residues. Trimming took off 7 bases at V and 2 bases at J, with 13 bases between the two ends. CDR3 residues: CASGPDKTYEQYF. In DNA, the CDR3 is TGCGCCAGCGGCCCGGACAAAACCTACGAGCAGTACTTC.

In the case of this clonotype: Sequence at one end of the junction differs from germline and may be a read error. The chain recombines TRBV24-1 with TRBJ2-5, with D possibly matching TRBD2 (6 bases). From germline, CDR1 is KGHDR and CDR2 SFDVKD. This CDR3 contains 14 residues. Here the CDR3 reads CTTSDPGTAETQYF. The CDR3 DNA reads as TGTACCACCAGTGACCCCGGGACTGCGGAGACCCAGTACTTC.

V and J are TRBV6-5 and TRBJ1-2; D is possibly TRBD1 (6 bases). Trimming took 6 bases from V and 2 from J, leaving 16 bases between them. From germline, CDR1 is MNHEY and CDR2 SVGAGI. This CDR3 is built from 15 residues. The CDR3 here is CASSRVTGTNYGYTF. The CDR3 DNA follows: TGTGCCAGCAGCCGCGTAACAGGGACAAACTATGGCTACACCTTC.

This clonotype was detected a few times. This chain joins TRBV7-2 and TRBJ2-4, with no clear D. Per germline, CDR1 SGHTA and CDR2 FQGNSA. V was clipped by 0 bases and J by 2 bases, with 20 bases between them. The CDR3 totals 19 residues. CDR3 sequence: CASSLASVNAPGTKNIQYF. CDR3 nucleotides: TGTGCCAGCAGCTTAGCGTCCGTGAACGCGCCTGGGACCAAAAACATTCAGTACTTC.

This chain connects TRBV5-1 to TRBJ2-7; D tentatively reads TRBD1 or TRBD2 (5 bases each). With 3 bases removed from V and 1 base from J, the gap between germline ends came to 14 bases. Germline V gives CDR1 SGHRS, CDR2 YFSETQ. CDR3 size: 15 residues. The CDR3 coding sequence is TGCGCCAGCAGCTACGAATCGGGACCTTCCTACGAGCAGTACTTC. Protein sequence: CASSYESGPSYEQYF.

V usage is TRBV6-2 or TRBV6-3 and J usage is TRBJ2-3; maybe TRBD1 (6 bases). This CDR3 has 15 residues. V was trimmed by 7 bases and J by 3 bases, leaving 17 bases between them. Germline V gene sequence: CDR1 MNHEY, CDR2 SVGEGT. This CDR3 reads CASTKGHDTTDTQYF. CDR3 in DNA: TGTGCCAGCACTAAGGGACACGACACTACAGATACGCAGTATTTT.

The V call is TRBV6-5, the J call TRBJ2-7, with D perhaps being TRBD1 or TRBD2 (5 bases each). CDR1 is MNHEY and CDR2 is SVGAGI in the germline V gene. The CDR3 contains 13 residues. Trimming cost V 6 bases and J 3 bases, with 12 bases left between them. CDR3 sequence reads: CASRMGDSYEQYF. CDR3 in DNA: TGTGCCAGCAGGATGGGGGATAGCTACGAGCAGTACTTC.

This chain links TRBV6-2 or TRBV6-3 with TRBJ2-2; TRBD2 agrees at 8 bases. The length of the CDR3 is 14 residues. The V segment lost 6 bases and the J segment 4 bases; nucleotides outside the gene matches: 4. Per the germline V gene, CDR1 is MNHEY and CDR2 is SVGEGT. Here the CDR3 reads CASRPSGGTGELFF. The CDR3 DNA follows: TGTGCCAGCAGACCCAGCGGGGGCACCGGGGAGCTGTTTTTT.

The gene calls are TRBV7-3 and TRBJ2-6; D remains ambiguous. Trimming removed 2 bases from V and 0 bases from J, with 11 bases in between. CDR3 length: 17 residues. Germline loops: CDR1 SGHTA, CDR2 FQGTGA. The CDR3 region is CASSLLGGSSGANVLTF. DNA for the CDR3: TGTGCCAGCAGCTTATTGGGCGGAAGCTCTGGGGCCAACGTCCTGACTTTC.

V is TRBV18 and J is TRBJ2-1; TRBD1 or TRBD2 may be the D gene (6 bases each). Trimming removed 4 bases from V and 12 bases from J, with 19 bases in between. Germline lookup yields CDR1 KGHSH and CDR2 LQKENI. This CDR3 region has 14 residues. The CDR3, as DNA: TGTGCCAGCTCACAGGGAGGCCAGGGGCAGCGGCAGTTCTTC. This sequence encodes CASSQGGQGQRQFF.

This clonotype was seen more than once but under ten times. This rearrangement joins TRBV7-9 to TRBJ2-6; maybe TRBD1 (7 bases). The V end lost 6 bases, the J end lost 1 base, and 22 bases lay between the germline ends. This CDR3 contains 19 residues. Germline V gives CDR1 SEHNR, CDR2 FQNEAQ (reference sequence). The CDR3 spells CASSAALGRGESGANVLTF. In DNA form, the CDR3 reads TGTGCCAGCAGTGCTGCATTGGGCAGGGGGGAATCTGGGGCCAACGTCCTGACTTTC.

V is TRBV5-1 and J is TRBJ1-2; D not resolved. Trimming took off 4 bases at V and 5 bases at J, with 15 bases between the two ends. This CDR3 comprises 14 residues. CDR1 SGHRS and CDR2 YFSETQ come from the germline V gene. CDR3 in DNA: TGCGCCAGCAGCCCGGCGGAGAGGGAGTATGGCTACACCTTC. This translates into CASSPAEREYGYTF.

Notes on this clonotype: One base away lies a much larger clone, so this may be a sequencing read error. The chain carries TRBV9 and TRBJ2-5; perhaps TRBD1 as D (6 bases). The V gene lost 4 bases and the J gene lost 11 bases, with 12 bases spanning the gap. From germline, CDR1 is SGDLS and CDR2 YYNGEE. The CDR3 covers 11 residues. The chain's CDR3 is CASSPGDGQYF. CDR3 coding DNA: TGTGCCAGCAGCCCAGGGGACGGGCAGTACTTC. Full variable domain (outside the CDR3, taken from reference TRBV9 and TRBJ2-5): DSGVTQTPKHLITATGQRVTLRCSPRSGDLSVYWYQQSLDQGLQFLIQYYNGEERAKGNILERFSAQQFPDLHSELNLSSLELGDSALYFCASSPGDGQYFGPGTRLLVL.

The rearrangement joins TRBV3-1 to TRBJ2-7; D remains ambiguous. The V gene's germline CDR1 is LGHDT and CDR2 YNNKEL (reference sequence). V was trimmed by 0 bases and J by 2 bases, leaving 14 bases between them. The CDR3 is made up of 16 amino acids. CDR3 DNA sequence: TGTGCCAGCAGCCAAGATTCCAATACTGGGGCCTACGAGCAGTACTTC. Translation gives CASSQDSNTGAYEQYF.

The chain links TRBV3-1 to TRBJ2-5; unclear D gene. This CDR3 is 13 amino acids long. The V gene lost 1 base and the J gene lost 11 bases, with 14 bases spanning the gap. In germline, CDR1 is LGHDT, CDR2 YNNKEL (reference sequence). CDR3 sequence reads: CASSQGLWGEQYF. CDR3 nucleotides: TGTGCCAGCAGCCAAGGTCTTTGGGGTGAGCAGTACTTC.

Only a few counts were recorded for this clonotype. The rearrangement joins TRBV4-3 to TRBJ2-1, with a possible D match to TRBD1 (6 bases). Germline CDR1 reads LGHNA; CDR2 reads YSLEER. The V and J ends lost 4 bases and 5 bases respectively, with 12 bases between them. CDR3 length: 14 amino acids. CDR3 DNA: TGCGCCAGCAGCCTATCGGGACAAAACAATGAGCAGTTCTTC. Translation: CASSLSGQNNEQFF.

As DNA, the CDR3 is TGCGCCAGCAGCTCTGGAAATAGTGGCGGCTACACCTTC. Its translation: CASSSGNSGGYTF. The chain joins TRBV5-1 to TRBJ1-2; D is unclear. Germline V gene lookup returns CDR1 SGHRS and CDR2 YFSETQ. Between the trimmed V and J ends, which lost 3 bases and 8 bases, there was a span of 14 bases. The CDR3 sequence is 13 residues long. Supplemented by reference TRBV5-1 and TRBJ1-2, the full variable domain reads KAGVTQTPRYLIKTRGQQVTLSCSPISGHRSVSWYQQTPGQGLQFLFEYFSETQRNKGNFPGRFSGRQFSNSRSEMNVSTLELGDSALYLCASSSGNSGGYTFGSGTRLTVV.

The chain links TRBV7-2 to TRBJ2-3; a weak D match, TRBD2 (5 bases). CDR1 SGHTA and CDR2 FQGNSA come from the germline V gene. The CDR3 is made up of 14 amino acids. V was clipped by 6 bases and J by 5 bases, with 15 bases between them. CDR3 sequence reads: CASRSGNARDTQYF. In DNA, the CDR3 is TGTGCCAGCAGGAGCGGAAACGCCAGAGATACGCAGTATTTT. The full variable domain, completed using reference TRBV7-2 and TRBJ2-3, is GAGVSQSPSNKVTEKGKDVELRCDPISGHTALYWYRQSLGQGLEFLIYFQGNSAPDKSGLPSDRFSAERTGGSVSTLTIQRTQQEDSAVYLCASRSGNARDTQYFGPGTRLTVL.

The CDR3 coding sequence is TGTGCCAGCAGCAGAGGAGGGCCCCAAGGTGAGCAGTTCTTC. Translating gives CASSRGGPQGEQFF. The rearrangement links TRBV6-1 to TRBJ2-1, with D possibly TRBD2 on 6 matching bases. Trimming took off 6 bases at V and 9 bases at J, with 18 bases between the two ends. The CDR3 is 14 amino acids. Germline V CDR1 and CDR2: MNHNS, SASEGT.

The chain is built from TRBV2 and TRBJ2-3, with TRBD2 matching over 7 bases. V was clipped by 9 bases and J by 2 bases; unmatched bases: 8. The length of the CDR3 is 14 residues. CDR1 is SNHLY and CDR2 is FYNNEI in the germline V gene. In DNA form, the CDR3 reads TGTGCCAGTCGCCGGGAGGCCACCACAGATACGCAGTATTTT. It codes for CASRREATTDTQYF.

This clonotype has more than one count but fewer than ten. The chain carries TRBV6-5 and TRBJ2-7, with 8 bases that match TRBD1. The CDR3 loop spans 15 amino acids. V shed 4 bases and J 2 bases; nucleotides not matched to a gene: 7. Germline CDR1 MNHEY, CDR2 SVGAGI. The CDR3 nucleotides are TGTGCCAGCAGTTCCGGACAGGGCAACCCCTACGAGCAGTACTTC. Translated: CASSSGQGNPYEQYF.

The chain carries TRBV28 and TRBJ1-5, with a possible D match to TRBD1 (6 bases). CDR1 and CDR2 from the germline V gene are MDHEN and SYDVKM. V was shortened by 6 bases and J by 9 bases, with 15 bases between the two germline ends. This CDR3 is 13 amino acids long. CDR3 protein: CASRPGARGPQHF. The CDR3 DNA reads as TGTGCCAGCAGGCCAGGGGCCAGGGGGCCCCAGCATTTT.